Listed below are T cell receptor beta chains from one sample, sequenced in a study of long-term antiretroviral therapy in people with HIV. Profiling relied on immunoSEQ multiplex PCR, and the TCRdb table lists in-frame clones only, not all of them. The sample holds about 25,000 clones, more than 85% seen once. This specimen consisted of unsorted PBMCs, obtained 7.6 years after starting antiretroviral therapy. The receptors were gathered from a middle-aged woman with HIV. CDR3s include the opening cysteine and the closing phenylalanine or tryptophan. Fields, in order: V gene, clone size, CDR3 length, D gene, J gene, CDR3 protein, CDR3 DNA. The D gene is left open where the match is weak. Clone size is given for some rows only: seen once, a few or many times, or a class if the clone is expanded.

TRBV6-5,.,15,TRBD2,TRBJ2-5,CASSYLAGGQETQYF,TGTGCCAGCAGTTACTTGGCGGGGGGGCAAGAGACCCAGTACTTC
TRBV14,.,14,.,TRBJ2-7,CASSLISGNYEQYF,TGTGCCAGCAGCCTGATTAGCGGAAACTACGAGCAGTACTTC
TRBV6-6,.,16,TRBD1,TRBJ2-5,CASSSPRDRGQETQYF,TGTGCCAGCAGCTCACCCCGGGACAGGGGGCAGGAGACCCAGTACTTC
TRBV7-2,.,15,.,TRBJ2-7,CASSLAATSYSEQYF,TGTGCCAGCAGCTTAGCGGCCACTTCTTACTCCGAGCAGTACTTC
TRBV2,once,16,.,TRBJ2-2,CASSRIGTVNTGELFF,TGTGCCAGCAGTCGTATCGGGACGGTGAACACCGGGGAGCTGTTTTTT
TRBV9,.,19,.,TRBJ2-6,CASSVPMSTGTTGANVLTF,TGTGCCAGCAGCGTCCCAATGAGCACTGGAACGACTGGGGCCAACGTCCTGACTTTC
TRBV6-5,.,14,.,TRBJ1-1,CASSYTTVTGEAFF,TGTGCCAGCAGTTACACGACAGTTACCGGTGAAGCTTTCTTT
TRBV7-2,few,14,TRBD1,TRBJ1-1,CASSSTGGGPEAFF,TGTGCCAGCAGCTCGACAGGGGGTGGACCTGAAGCTTTCTTT
TRBV7-2,.,16,.,TRBJ2-5,CASSLVGGGGQETQYF,TGTGCCAGCAGCTTAGTAGGAGGGGGCGGCCAAGAGACCCAGTACTTC
TRBV11-2,.,15,.,TRBJ1-2,CASSLTDQGNYGYTF,TGTGCCAGCAGCTTAACAGACCAGGGGAACTATGGCTACACCTTC
TRBV6-6,few,12,.,TRBJ1-2,CASATGWSGYTF,TGTGCCAGCGCCACGGGTTGGTCTGGCTACACCTTC
TRBV27,.,15,TRBD2,TRBJ2-3,CASNELAGMGATQYF,TGTGCCAGCAACGAACTAGCGGGGATGGGAGCTACGCAGTATTTT
TRBV2,.,16,.,TRBJ2-3,CASSLTALFSTDTQYF,TGTGCCAGCAGCCTGACAGCGCTCTTTAGCACAGATACGCAGTATTTT
TRBV11-2,.,16,TRBD2,TRBJ2-3,CASSLGDSGSTDTQYF,TGTGCCAGCAGCTTAGGGGATAGCGGGAGCACAGATACGCAGTATTTT
TRBV6-6,.,14,.,TRBJ2-5,CASSNRLAKETQYF,TGTGCCAGCAGTAACAGGCTTGCGAAAGAGACCCAGTACTTC
TRBV14,.,13,.,TRBJ1-1,CASSQVLYTEAFF,TGTGCCAGCAGCCAAGTATTGTACACTGAAGCTTTCTTT
TRBV6-5,once,15,.,TRBJ1-2,CASTDRQNPNYGYTF,TGTGCCAGCACCGATCGACAGAACCCTAACTATGGCTACACCTTC
TRBV29-1,.,11,.,TRBJ1-3,CSVEVGNTIYF,TGCAGCGTTGAGGTTGGAAACACCATATATTTT
TRBV7-2,.,12,.,TRBJ1-2,CASATGWSGYTF,TGTGCCAGCGCCACGGGTTGGTCTGGCTACACCTTC
TRBV4-3,.,15,.,TRBJ2-7,CASSQDAWADYEQYF,TGCGCCAGCAGCCAAGATGCTTGGGCGGACTACGAGCAGTACTTC
TRBV30,.,13,.,TRBJ2-3,CAWNRGRTDTQYF,TGTGCCTGGAACCGGGGGCGCACAGATACGCAGTATTTT
TRBV5-1,.,16,TRBD2,TRBJ2-1,CASSLDGTSGTNEQFF,TGCGCCAGCAGCCTAGACGGGACTAGCGGGACGAATGAGCAGTTCTTC
TRBV19,.,11,.,TRBJ1-2,CASSIGGGYTF,TGTGCCAGTAGTATAGGGGGAGGCTACACCTTC
TRBV13,.,14,.,TRBJ1-1,CASSLGQLNTEAFF,TGTGCCAGCAGCTTAGGACAGTTGAACACTGAAGCTTTCTTT
TRBV12-5,.,13,.,TRBJ2-7,CASGSLTGRVRYF,TGTGCTAGTGGTTCCCTGACAGGCCGAGTGAGGTACTTC
TRBV10-3,.,17,.,TRBJ1-5,CAISEVRGHRSNQPQHF,TGTGCCATCAGTGAGGTGCGGGGGCATAGAAGCAATCAGCCCCAGCATTTT
TRBV2,.,15,.,TRBJ2-5,CASTPTNGHQETQYF,TGTGCCAGCACCCCCACAAATGGACACCAAGAGACTCAGTACTTC
TRBV6-1,.,15,TRBD1,TRBJ1-1,CASNRQGALSAEAFF,TGTGCCAGCAATAGACAGGGGGCGCTTTCCGCTGAAGCTTTCTTT
TRBV7-9,.,14,.,TRBJ1-3,CASSLGQGGNTIYF,TGTGCCAGCAGCTTAGGCCAGGGAGGAAACACCATATATTTT
TRBV5-1,once,17,.,TRBJ1-6,CASSLAGGLSLMAPLHF,TGCGCCAGCAGCTTGGCCGGGGGACTGTCCCTTATGGCACCCCTCCACTTT
TRBV5-1,once,13,.,TRBJ2-1,CASSIGGKNEQFF,TGCGCCAGCAGCATTGGGGGGAAGAATGAGCAGTTCTTC
TRBV5-6,.,11,.,TRBJ1-1,CASSLAREAFF,TGTGCCAGCAGCTTGGCCAGAGAAGCTTTCTTT
TRBV25-1,.,15,TRBD1,TRBJ1-1,CASSEPDRGGTEAFF,TGTGCCAGCAGTGAACCAGACAGGGGTGGCACTGAAGCTTTCTTT
TRBV25-1,.,16,TRBD1,TRBJ1-1,CASSSPGQGARGEAFF,TGTGCCAGCAGTTCCCCGGGACAGGGGGCCCGAGGTGAAGCTTTCTTT
TRBV5-6,few,16,TRBD1,TRBJ1-4,CASSLGNRGQGEKLFF,TGTGCCAGCAGCTTGGGAAACAGGGGGCAGGGTGAAAAACTGTTTTTT
TRBV7-2,.,17,.,TRBJ2-1,CASSLAPAGSSYNEQFF,TGTGCCAGCAGCTTAGCCCCGGCGGGCAGCTCCTACAATGAGCAGTTCTTC
TRBV4-3,.,16,.,TRBJ2-4,CASSLYRVSASNIQYF,TGCGCCAGCAGCCTATACAGGGTTTCAGCATCAAACATTCAGTACTTC
TRBV5-1,.,13,TRBD1,TRBJ2-3,CASSGTDTDTQYF,TGCGCCAGCAGCGGGACAGACACAGATACGCAGTATTTT
TRBV18,.,14,.,TRBJ2-7,CASSPLGEFGEQYF,TGTGCCAGCTCACCATTAGGGGAGTTCGGCGAGCAGTACTTC
TRBV12-5,.,13,.,TRBJ2-2,CASGLVDTGELFF,TGTGCTAGTGGTTTAGTTGACACCGGGGAGCTGTTTTTT
TRBV11-3,.,13,.,TRBJ1-1,CASSLAGNTEAFF,TGTGCCAGCAGCTTAGCAGGGAACACTGAAGCTTTCTTT
TRBV19,once,16,TRBD2,TRBJ2-1,CASRPTSGGIANEQFF,TGTGCCAGTAGACCTACTAGCGGGGGGATCGCGAATGAGCAGTTCTTC
TRBV5-6,.,13,TRBD1,TRBJ1-1,CASSPGQVAEAFF,TGTGCCAGCAGCCCGGGACAGGTCGCGGAAGCTTTCTTT
TRBV4-2,.,21,TRBD2,TRBJ2-5,CASSQERGLAGGLQYQETQYF,TGTGCCAGCAGCCAAGAAAGGGGACTAGCGGGGGGGCTTCAGTACCAAGAGACCCAGTACTTC
TRBV10-3,once,13,.,TRBJ1-1,CAISDSPNTEAFF,TGTGCCATCAGTGACTCCCCGAACACTGAAGCTTTCTTT
TRBV4-1,once,9,.,TRBJ1-2,CASSQGRTF,TGCGCCAGCAGCCAAGGTCGGACCTTC
TRBV11-2,.,13,.,TRBJ1-1,CASSLVLNTEAFF,TGTGCCAGCAGCTTAGTTTTGAACACTGAAGCTTTCTTT
TRBV6-6,few,14,TRBD1,TRBJ2-3,CASRGLDLSDTQYF,TGTGCCTCCAGGGGGCTTGACCTCTCGGATACGCAGTATTTT
TRBV7-2,.,12,.,TRBJ1-6,CASSLENSPLHF,TGTGCCAGCAGCTTAGAAAATTCACCCCTCCACTTT
TRBV18,once,12,.,TRBJ1-5,CASSPGNQPQHF,TGTGCCAGCTCACCAGGGAATCAGCCCCAGCATTTT
TRBV12-5,.,17,.,TRBJ2-7,CASGSGTLQIGLYEQYF,TGTGCTAGTGGTTCCGGTACACTGCAGATCGGGCTCTACGAGCAGTACTTC
TRBV2,.,17,TRBD2,TRBJ2-2,CASSEAVAGTNTGELFF,TGTGCCAGCAGTGAAGCTGTAGCGGGGACAAACACCGGGGAGCTGTTTTTT
TRBV11-2,.,11,.,TRBJ1-2,CASSLGAGYTF,TGTGCCAGCAGCTTAGGAGCAGGCTACACCTTC